The sequence of this TCR beta chain was determined in a study of cytomegalovirus exposure and HLA in healthy donors. Study-wide context: Findings of an earlier analysis included around 120 million unique TCR beta sequences from roughly 190 million T cells.

Trimming cost V 6 bases and J 12 bases; bases outside gene matches: 16. Per the germline V gene, CDR1 is MGHDK and CDR2 is SYGVNS. CDR3 length: 15 amino acids. Study observations and caveats: It was shown in a later analysis that HLA-associated TCR beta chains were more clonally expanded than other, equally common chains. Cytomegalovirus-associated TCR beta chains were listed, numbering 164. TCR beta sequences numbering some 17,000 were associated with HLA alleles at 0.05 false discovery rate in a later analysis.

The PCR made use of 60 Vbeta and 13 Jbeta primers. Profiled with immunoSEQ multiplex PCR; TCRdb holds only in-frame clones, not every one. The data contain 95,000 to 150,000 clones, over 65% of them singletons. As to this clone: Its target is not known.

The specimen sequenced was PBMCs. This sequence originates from a woman in her forties in good health and CMV-seropositive. V gene TRBV25-1 combines with J gene TRBJ2-1; 8 bases match TRBD2. This CDR3 is CASSPGLAARRGQFF. The CDR3, as DNA: TGTGCCAGCAGCCCCGGACTAGCAGCGAGACGGGGGCAGTTCTTC.